The clone carrying this TCR beta chain was counted between two and nine times. TCRdb itself ran the 5' RACE reads through MiXCR, one entry per CDR3 protein. Among roughly 150,000 distinct CDR3 sequences listed, under 7% were seen once. There are 15 residues in the CDR3. The V gene's germline CDR1 is SGDLS and CDR2 YYNGEE. Trimming cost V 2 bases and J 0 bases; bases outside gene matches: 0. This entry is derived from a study of T cells after yellow fever vaccination. The specimen was CD4+ T cells sorted from PBMCs, collected 10 days after the yellow fever booster vaccination. The gene calls are TRBV9 and TRBJ2-3; 10 bases are shared with TRBD2. The TCR was taken from a man in his thirties or forties who received the YFV17D yellow fever vaccine. The CDR3 DNA reads TGTGCCAGCAGCGTTAGCGGGGGGAGCACAGATACGCAGTATTTT. This translates into CASSVSGGSTDTQYF.